This is a list of T cell receptor beta chains from one sample in a study of blood T cell repertoires in COVID-19. TCRdb keeps only in-frame clones here, not all; method: immunoSEQ multiplex PCR. The sample includes tens of thousands of clones, 80% to 95% of them seen just once. Sequenced material: peripheral blood. All receptors derive from an older woman with active COVID-19. The CDR3 runs from the conserved cysteine through the conserved F or W. A D gene is named only where the DNA matches it firmly. Only some rows state a clone size, as once, few, many or a class for expanded clones.

TRBV6-2/TRBV6-3	TRBJ1-1	-	-	15	TGTGCCAGCAGTTTCCCCGAAAGCGAGAACACTGAAGCTTTCTTT	CASSFPESENTEAFF
TRBV27	TRBJ2-1	-	-	11	TGTGCCAGCAGTTTCTATGATGAGCAGTTCTTC	CASSFYDEQFF
TRBV28	TRBJ2-1	TRBD1	-	16	TGTGCCAGCAGTTCTCTAGGGACAGTCTCCTACAATGAGCAGTTCTTC	CASSSLGTVSYNEQFF
TRBV5-1	TRBJ1-1	TRBD1	-	16	TGCGCCAGCAGCGCGCGGGACAGGGGAGGAGTCACTGAAGCTTTCTTT	CASSARDRGGVTEAFF
TRBV6-5	TRBJ2-7	-	-	12	TGTGCCAGCAGCTTACATTCATACGAGCAGTACTTC	CASSLHSYEQYF
TRBV5-6	TRBJ2-3	-	-	16	TGTGCCAGCAGCGGAGGTGGCAGAGTAGACACAGATACGCAGTATTTT	CASSGGGRVDTDTQYF
TRBV6-5	TRBJ2-7	-	-	13	TGTGCCAGCAGCAAACTAGAGAACTACGAGCAGTACTTC	CASSKLENYEQYF
TRBV7-6	TRBJ2-3	-	-	14	TGTGCCAGCAGCTTAACCGGGATGGAAGATACGCAGTATTTT	CASSLTGMEDTQYF
TRBV7-9	TRBJ2-2	TRBD2	-	16	TGTGCCAGCACCCGAGGGGGGACTAGTGACACCGGGGAGCTGTTTTTT	CASTRGGTSDTGELFF
TRBV5-1	TRBJ2-1	-	-	16	TGCGCCAGCAGCTTGGTCGGCGGCAGCTCCTACAATGAGCAGTTCTTC	CASSLVGGSSYNEQFF
TRBV6-6	TRBJ1-2	-	-	11	TGTGCCAGCATGCAGGGATACGGCTACACCTTC	CASMQGYGYTF
TRBV21-1	TRBJ2-2	-	-	15	TGTGCCAGCAGCAAAAGGAGGTGGGGAAATCGGGAGCTGTTTTTT	CASSKRRWGNRELFF
TRBV28	TRBJ2-5	-	-	17	TGTGCCAGCAGTTTAGGGGTAGGGGCGGTCCATGAAGAGACCCAGTACTTC	CASSLGVGAVHEETQYF
TRBV28	TRBJ2-7	-	-	14	TGTGCCAGCAGTTTGGCTTCAAACACCTACGAGCAGTACTTC	CASSLASNTYEQYF
TRBV4-1	TRBJ2-7	-	-	13	TGCGCCAGCAGCCAAGGACAAAACTACGAGCAGTACTTC	CASSQGQNYEQYF
TRBV7-8	TRBJ1-2	-	-	13	TGTGCCAGCAGCCCTAGTAGGGAGAATGGCTACACCTTC	CASSPSRENGYTF
TRBV2	TRBJ2-3	TRBD2	-	18	TGTGCCAGCAGTGATTCGGCTAGCGGGGGGGAAGACACAGATACGCAGTATTTT	CASSDSASGGEDTDTQYF
TRBV7-9	TRBJ1-1	-	-	13	TGTGCCAGCAGCCAAGAATTCAACATGGAAGCTTTCTTT	CASSQEFNMEAFF
TRBV19	TRBJ2-3	-	once	14	TGTGCCAGCCAGACACCAGGGTACACAGATACGCAGTATTTT	CASQTPGYTDTQYF
TRBV27	TRBJ2-7	TRBD1	-	14	TGTGCCAGCAGAAACAGGGGCCACCGCTGGGAGCAGTACTTC	CASRNRGHRWEQYF
TRBV6-5	TRBJ1-2	-	-	15	TGTGCCAGCAGCGGCACGGGACAACTCAACTATGGCTACACCTTC	CASSGTGQLNYGYTF
TRBV4-1	TRBJ1-5	TRBD1	-	16	TGCGCCAGCAGCCTAGCGACAGGGGAGCCCAATCAGCCCCAGCATTTT	CASSLATGEPNQPQHF
TRBV19	TRBJ1-1	-	-	18	TGTGCCAGTAGTATATCCCTGAGGTCAGGGGTACTCAACACTGAAGCTTTCTTT	CASSISLRSGVLNTEAFF